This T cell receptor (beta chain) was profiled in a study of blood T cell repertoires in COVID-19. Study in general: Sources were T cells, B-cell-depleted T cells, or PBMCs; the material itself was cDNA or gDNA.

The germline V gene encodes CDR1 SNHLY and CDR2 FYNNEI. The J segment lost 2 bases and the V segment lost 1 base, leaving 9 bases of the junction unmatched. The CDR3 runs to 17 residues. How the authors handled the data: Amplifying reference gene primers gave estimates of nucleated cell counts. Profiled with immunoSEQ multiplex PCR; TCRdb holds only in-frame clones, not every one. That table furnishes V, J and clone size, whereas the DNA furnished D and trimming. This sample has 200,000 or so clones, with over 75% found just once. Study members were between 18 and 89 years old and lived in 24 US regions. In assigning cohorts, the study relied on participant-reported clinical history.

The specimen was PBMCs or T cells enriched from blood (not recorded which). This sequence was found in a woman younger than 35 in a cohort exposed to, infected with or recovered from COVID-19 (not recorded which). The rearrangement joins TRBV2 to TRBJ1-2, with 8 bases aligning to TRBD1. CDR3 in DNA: TGTGCCAGCAGTGAAGTAACAGGGGGGCTTGGAAACTATGGCTACACCTTC. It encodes CASSEVTGGLGNYGYTF.